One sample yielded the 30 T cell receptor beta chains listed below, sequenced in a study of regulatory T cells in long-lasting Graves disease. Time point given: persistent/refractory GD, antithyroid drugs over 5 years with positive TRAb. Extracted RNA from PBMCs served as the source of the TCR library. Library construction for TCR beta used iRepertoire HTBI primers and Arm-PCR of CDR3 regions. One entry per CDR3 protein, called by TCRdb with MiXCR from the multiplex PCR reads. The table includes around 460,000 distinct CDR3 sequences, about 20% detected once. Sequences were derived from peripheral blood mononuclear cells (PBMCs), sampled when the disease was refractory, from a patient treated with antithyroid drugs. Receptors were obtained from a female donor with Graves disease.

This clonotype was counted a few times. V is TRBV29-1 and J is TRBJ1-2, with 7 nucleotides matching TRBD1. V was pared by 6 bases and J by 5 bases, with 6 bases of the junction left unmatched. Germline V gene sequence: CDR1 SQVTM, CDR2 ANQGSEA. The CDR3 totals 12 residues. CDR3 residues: CSVGDSAYGYTF. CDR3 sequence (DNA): TGCAGCGTGGGGGACAGCGCTTATGGCTACACCTTC.

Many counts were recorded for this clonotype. The CDR3 region is CASSLSPLETQYF. CDR3 DNA: TGTGCCAGCAGCTTAAGTCCGCTGGAGACCCAGTACTTC. The chain is built from TRBV7-9 and TRBJ2-5; D is uncertain. The V gene lost 2 bases and the J gene lost 5 bases, with 9 bases spanning the gap. The CDR3 contains 13 residues. Germline V gene sequence: CDR1 SEHNR, CDR2 FQNEAQ (reference sequence). The whole variable domain, filled in from reference TRBV7-9 and TRBJ2-5, reads DTGVSQNPRHKITKRGQNVTFRCDPISEHNRLYWYRQTLGQGPEFLTYFQNEAQLEKSRLLSDRFSAERPKGSFSTLEIQRTEQGDSAMYLCASSLSPLETQYFGPGTRLLVL.

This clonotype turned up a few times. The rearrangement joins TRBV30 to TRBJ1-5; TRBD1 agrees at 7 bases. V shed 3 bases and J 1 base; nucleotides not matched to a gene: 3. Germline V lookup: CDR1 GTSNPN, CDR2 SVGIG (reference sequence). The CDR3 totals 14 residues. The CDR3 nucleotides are TGTGCCTGGAGACCGGGACAGAGCAATCAGCCCCAGCATTTT. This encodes CAWRPGQSNQPQHF. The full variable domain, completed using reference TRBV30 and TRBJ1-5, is SQTIHQWPATLVQPVGSPLSLECTVEGTSNPNLYWYRQAAGRGLQLLFYSVGIGQISSEVPQNLSASRPQDRQFILSSKKLLLSDSGFYLCAWRPGQSNQPQHFGDGTRLSIL.

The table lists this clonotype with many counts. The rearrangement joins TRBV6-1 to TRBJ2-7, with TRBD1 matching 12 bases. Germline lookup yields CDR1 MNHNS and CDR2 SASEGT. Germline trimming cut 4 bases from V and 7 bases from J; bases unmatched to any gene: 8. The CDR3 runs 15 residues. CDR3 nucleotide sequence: TGTGCCAGCAGTGGAACCCGGGACAGGGGGCGGGAGCAGTACTTC. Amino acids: CASSGTRDRGREQYF.

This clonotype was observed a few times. The CDR3 bases are TGTGCCAGCAGTTACCGCCCCCCCGAGATCAATGAGCAGTTCTTC. Protein: CASSYRPPEINEQFF. V gene TRBV6-5 combines with J gene TRBJ2-1; no clear D. This CDR3 contains 15 residues. Trimming cost V 2 bases and J 6 bases, with 14 bases left between them. Germline values: CDR1 MNHEY, CDR2 SVGAGI.

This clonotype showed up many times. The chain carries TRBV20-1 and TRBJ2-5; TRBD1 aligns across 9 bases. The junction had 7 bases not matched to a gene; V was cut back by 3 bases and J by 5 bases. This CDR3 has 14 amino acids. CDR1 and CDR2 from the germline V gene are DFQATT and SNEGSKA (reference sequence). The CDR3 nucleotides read TGCAGTGCTAGCCGGACAGGGGTATGGGAGACCCAGTACTTC. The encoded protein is CSASRTGVWETQYF.

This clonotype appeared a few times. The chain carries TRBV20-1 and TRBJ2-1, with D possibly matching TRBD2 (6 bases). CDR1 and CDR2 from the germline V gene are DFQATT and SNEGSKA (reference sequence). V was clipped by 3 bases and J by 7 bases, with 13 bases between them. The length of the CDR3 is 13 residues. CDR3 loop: CSASGDWENEQFF. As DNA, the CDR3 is TGCAGTGCTAGTGGGGACTGGGAAAATGAGCAGTTCTTC.

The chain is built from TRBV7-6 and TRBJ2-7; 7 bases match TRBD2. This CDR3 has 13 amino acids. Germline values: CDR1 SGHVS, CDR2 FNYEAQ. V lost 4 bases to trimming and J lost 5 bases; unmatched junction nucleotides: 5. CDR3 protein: CASSWTSIHEQYF. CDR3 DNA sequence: TGTGCCAGCAGCTGGACTAGTATCCACGAGCAGTACTTC.

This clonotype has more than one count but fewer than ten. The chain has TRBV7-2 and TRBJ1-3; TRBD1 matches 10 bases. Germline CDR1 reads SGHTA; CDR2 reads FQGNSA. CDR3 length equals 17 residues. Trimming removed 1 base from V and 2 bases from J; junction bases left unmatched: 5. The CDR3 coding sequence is TGTGCCAGCAGCTTAGTTGGGACAGGGGTCGCTGGAAACACCATATATTTT. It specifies CASSLVGTGVAGNTIYF. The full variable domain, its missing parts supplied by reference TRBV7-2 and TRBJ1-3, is GAGVSQSPSNKVTEKGKDVELRCDPISGHTALYWYRQSLGQGLEFLIYFQGNSAPDKSGLPSDRFSAERTGGSVSTLTIQRTQQEDSAVYLCASSLVGTGVAGNTIYFGEGSWLTVV.

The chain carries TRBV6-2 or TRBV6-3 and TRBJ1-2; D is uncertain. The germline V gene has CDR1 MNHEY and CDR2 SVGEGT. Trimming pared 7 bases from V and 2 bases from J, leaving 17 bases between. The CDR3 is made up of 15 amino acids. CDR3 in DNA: TGTGCCAGCACTCTACTAGGGAGTCGGAACTATGGCTACACCTTC. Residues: CASTLLGSRNYGYTF.

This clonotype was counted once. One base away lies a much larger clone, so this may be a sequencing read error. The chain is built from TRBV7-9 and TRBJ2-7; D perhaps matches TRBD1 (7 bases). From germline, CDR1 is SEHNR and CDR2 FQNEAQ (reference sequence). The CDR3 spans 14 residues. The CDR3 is CASSSGDSAYKQYF. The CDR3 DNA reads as TGTGCCAGCAGCTCGGGGGACAGCGCCTACAAGCAGTACTTC. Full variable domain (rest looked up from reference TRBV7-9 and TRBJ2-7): DTGVSQNPRHKITKRGQNVTFRCDPISEHNRLYWYRQTLGQGPEFLTYFQNEAQLEKSRLLSDRFSAERPKGSFSTLEIQRTEQGDSAMYLCASSSGDSAYKQYFGPGTRLTVT.

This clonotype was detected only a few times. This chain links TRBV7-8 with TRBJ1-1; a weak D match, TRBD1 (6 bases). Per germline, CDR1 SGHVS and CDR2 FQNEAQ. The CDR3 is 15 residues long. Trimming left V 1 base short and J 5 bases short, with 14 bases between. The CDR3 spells CASSLVVTGQTEAFF. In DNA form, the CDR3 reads TGTGCCAGCAGCTTAGTTGTCACAGGGCAAACTGAAGCTTTCTTT.

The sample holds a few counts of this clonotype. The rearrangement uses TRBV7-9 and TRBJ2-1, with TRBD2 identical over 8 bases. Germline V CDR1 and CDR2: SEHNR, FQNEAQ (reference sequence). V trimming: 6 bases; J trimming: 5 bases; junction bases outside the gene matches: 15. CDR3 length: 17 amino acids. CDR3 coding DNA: TGTGCCAGCAGTCCCAGGCCAGCGGGAGTTGTCAACAATGAGCAGTTCTTC. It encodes CASSPRPAGVVNNEQFF.

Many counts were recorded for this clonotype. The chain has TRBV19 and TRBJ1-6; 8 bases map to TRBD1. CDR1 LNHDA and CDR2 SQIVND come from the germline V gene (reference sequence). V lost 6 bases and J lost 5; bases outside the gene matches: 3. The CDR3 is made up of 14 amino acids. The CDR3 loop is CASSKGQDNSPLHF. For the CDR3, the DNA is TGTGCCAGTAGCAAGGGACAGGATAATTCACCCCTCCACTTT.

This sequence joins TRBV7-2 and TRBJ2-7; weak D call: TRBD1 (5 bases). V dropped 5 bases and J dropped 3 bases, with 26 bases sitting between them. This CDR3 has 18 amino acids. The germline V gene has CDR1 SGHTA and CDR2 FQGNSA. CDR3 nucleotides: TGTGCCAGCAGCCGCCCCCCCTTAAGTAGGGAAAGGGGCTACGAGCAGTACTTC. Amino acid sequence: CASSRPPLSRERGYEQYF.

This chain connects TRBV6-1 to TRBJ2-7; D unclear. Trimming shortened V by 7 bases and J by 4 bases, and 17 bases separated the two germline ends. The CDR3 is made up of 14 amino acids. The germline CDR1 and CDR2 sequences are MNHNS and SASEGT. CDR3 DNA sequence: TGTGCCAGCAAAGAAGACGGGTTACCTTACGAGCAGTACTTC. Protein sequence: CASKEDGLPYEQYF.

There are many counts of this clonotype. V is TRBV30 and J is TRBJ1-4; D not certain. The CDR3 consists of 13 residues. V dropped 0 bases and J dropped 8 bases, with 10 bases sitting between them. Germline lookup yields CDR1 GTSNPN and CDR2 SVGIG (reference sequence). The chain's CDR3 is CAWSVNLGEKLFF. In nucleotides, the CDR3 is TGTGCCTGGAGTGTAAACTTGGGGGAAAAACTGTTTTTT.

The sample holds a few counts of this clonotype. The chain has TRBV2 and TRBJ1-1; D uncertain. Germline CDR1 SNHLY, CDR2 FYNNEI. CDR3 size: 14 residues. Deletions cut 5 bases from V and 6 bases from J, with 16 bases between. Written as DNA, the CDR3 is TGTGCCAGCAGTTACTCCGGGGTGGACGCTGAAGCTTTCTTT. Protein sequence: CASSYSGVDAEAFF.

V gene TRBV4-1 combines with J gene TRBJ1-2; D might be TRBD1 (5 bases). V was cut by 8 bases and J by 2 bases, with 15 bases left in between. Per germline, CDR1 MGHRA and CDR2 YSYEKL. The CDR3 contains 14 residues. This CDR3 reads CASGEWDANYGYTF. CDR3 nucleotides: TGCGCCAGCGGAGAATGGGACGCGAACTATGGCTACACCTTC.

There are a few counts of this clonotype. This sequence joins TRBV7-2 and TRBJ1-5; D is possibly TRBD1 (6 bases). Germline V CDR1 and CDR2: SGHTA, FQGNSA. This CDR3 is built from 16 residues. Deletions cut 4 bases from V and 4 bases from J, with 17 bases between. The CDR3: CASSSSGALRNQPQHF. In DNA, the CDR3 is TGTGCCAGCAGCTCATCAGGGGCGCTTAGAAATCAGCCCCAGCATTTT.

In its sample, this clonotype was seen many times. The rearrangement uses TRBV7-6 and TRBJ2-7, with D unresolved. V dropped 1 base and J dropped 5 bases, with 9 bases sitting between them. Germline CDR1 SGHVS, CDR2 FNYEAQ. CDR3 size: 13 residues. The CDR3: CASSLEGPHEQYF. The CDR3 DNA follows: TGTGCCAGCAGCTTAGAAGGGCCCCACGAGCAGTACTTC.

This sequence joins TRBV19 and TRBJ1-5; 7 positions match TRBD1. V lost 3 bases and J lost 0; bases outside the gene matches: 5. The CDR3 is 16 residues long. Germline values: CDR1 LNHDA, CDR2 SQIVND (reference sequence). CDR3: CASSIGTEYSNQPQHF. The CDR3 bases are TGTGCCAGTAGTATCGGGACAGAATATAGCAATCAGCCCCAGCATTTT.

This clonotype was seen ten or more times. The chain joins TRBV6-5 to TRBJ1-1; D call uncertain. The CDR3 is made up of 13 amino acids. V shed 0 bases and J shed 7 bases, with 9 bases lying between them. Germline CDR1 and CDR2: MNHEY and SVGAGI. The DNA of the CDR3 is TGTGCCAGCAGTTACTCCCGGGCTGGTGAAGCTTTCTTT. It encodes CASSYSRAGEAFF.

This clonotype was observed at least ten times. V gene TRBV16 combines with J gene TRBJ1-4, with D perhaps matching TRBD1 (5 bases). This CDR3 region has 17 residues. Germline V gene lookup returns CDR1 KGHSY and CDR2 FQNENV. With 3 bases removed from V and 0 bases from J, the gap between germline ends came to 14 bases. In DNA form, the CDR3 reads TGTGCCAGCAGCCACCGGGGGAACCCTGCAACTAATGAAAAACTGTTTTTT. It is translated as CASSHRGNPATNEKLFF.

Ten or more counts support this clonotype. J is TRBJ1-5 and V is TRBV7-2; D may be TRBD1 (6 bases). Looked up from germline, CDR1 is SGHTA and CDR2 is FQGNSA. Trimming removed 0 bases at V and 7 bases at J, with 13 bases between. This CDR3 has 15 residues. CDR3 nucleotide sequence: TGTGCCAGCAGCTTAGCGACGGGGGGCTGGCAGCCCCAGCATTTT. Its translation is CASSLATGGWQPQHF.

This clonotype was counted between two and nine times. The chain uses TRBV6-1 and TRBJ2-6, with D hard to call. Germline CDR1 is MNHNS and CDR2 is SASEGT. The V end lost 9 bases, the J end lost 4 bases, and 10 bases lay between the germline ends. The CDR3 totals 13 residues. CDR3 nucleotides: TGTGCCAGTCGGTTGGTGGGGGCCAACGTCCTGACTTTC. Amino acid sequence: CASRLVGANVLTF.

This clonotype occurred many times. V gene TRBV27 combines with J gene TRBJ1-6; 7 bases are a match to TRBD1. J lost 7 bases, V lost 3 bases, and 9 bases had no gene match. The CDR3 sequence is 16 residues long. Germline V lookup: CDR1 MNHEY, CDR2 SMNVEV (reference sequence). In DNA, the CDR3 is TGTGCCAGCAGTTTGTACCAAACAGGGGCAAATTCACCCCTCCACTTT. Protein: CASSLYQTGANSPLHF.

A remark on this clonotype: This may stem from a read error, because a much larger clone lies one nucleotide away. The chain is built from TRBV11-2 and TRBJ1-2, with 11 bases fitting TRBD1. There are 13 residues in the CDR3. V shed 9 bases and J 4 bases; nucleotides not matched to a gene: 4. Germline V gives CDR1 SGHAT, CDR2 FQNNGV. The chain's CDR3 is CARGQGAVYGYTF. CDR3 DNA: TGTGCCAGAGGACAGGGGGCTGTCTATGGCTACACCTTC.

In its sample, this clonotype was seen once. In DNA, the CDR3 is TGTGCCAGCCGACGGGAGAGCAATGAGCAGTTCTTC. This codes for CASRRESNEQFF. The chain uses TRBV6-2 or TRBV6-3 and TRBJ2-1; tentatively, D is TRBD2 (6 bases). Germline V CDR1 and CDR2: MNHEY, SVGEGT. The CDR3 spans 12 residues. V lost 8 bases, J lost 6 bases, and 11 bases lay in between.

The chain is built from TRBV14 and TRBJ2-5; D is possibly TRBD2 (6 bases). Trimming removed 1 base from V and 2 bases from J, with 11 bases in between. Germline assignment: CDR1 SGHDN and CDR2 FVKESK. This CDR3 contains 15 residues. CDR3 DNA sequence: TGTGCCAGCAGCCAAGCGTATGCGGGACAAGAGACCCAGTACTTC. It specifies CASSQAYAGQETQYF.